These 4 T cell receptor beta chains were all obtained from the same sample, sequenced in a study of T-cell memory formation after mild COVID-19. A single record per CDR3 protein comes from TCRdb applying MiXCR to the 5' RACE reads. The sample lists about 84,000 distinct CDR3 sequences; 11% to 15% were seen once. Material: PBMCs or a T cell subset sorted from them (not recorded which). The receptor source for this set is an adult woman who had mild COVID-19 (a few samples of this study predate the infection). Cell type and time point are not known.

V and J are TRBV6-5 and TRBJ2-1; the D gene is possibly TRBD2 (5 bases). Between the trimmed V and J ends, which lost 8 bases and 9 bases, there was a span of 23 bases. Germline V gene lookup returns CDR1 MNHEY and CDR2 SVGAGI. The CDR3 runs to 15 residues. The CDR3 DNA follows: TGTGCCAGCCGACTCAGATCGGGGTTCCAGGCTGAGCAGTTCTTC. Translation: CASRLRSGFQAEQFF.

In its sample, this clonotype was seen many times. This chain uses TRBV4-2 with TRBJ2-1, with 10 nucleotides matching TRBD2. This CDR3 region has 16 residues. Germline V lookup: CDR1 LGHNA, CDR2 YNFKEQ. J was trimmed by 5 bases and V by 0 bases; bases with no gene match: 4. DNA of the CDR3: TGTGCCAGCAGCCAAGATCGGCTAGCGGGGGACAATGAGCAGTTCTTC. Protein: CASSQDRLAGDNEQFF.

This clonotype came up a few times. V and J are TRBV15 and TRBJ2-7, with 11 bases lining up with TRBD2. Germline loops: CDR1 LNHNV, CDR2 YYDKDF (reference sequence). The CDR3 runs to 17 residues. J gave up 2 bases and V 0 bases, and 6 bases lay outside the gene matches. The CDR3 DNA is TGTGCCACCAGCAGAGAGAAAGTGGGACTAGCGGCCTACGAGCAGTACTTC. Translation gives CATSREKVGLAAYEQYF.

This clonotype was observed many times. This chain joins TRBV4-3 and TRBJ2-3; 9 bases match TRBD1. Trimming cost V 1 base and J 4 bases; bases outside gene matches: 0. From germline, CDR1 is LGHNA and CDR2 YSLEER. This CDR3 is 14 amino acids long. Here the CDR3 reads CASSQGDRADTQYF. The CDR3 nucleotides read TGCGCCAGCAGCCAAGGGGACAGGGCAGATACGCAGTATTTT.